This TCR beta chain stems from a study of identical twins. V dropped 7 bases and J dropped 6 bases, with 7 bases sitting between them. CDR3 length: 11 residues. TCRdb redid the calling of the 5' RACE reads with MiXCR, one entry per CDR3 protein. The table has approximately 700,000 distinct CDR3 sequences, roughly 18% seen once. These data were also reused for a study on T cells expressing NK-cell markers.

Sequencing input: PBMCs. The V and J genes are TRBV12-3 or TRBV12-4 and TRBJ2-1; D gene unclear. This clonotype was obtained from a woman between 18 and 29 years old in good health. CDR3 protein: CASKQLNEQFF. The CDR3 DNA reads TGTGCCAGCAAACAGCTCAATGAGCAGTTCTTC.